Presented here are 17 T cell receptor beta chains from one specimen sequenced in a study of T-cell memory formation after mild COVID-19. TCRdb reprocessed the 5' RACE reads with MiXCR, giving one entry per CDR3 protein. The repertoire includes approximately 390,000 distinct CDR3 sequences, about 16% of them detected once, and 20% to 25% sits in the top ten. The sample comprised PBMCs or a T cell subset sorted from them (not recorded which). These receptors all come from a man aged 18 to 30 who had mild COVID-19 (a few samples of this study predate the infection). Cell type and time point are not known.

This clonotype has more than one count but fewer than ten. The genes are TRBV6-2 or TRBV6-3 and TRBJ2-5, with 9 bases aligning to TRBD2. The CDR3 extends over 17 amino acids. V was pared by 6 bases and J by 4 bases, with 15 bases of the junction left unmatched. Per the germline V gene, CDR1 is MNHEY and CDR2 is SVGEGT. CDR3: CASSGPVGGGAGETQYF. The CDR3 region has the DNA TGTGCCAGCAGCGGCCCAGTTGGCGGGGGGGCAGGAGAGACCCAGTACTTC.

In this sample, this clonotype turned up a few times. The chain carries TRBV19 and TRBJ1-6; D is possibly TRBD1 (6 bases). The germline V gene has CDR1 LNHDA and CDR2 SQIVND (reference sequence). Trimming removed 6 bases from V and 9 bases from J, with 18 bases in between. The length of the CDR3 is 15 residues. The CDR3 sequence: CASRPEGGGGSPLHF. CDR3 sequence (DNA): TGTGCCAGTAGGCCTGAGGGGGGAGGTGGTTCACCCCTCCACTTT.

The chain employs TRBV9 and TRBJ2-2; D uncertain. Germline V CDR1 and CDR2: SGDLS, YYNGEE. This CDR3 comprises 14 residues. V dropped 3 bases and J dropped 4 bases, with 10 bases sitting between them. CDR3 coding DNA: TGTGCCAGCAGCGGCCCCTTGCTCACCGGGGAGCTGTTTTTT. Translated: CASSGPLLTGELFF.

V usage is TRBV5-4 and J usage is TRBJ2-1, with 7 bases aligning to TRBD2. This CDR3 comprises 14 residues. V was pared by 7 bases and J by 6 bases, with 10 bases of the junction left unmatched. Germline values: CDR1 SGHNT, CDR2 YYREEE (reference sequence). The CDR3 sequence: CASGSSGTINEQFF. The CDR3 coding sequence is TGTGCCAGCGGATCTAGCGGCACGATCAATGAGCAGTTCTTC.

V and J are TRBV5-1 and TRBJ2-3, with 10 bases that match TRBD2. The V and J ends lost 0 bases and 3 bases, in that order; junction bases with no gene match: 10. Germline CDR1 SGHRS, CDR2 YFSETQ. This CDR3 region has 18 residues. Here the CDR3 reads CASSLGASGGGWTDTQYF. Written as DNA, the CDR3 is TGCGCCAGCAGCTTGGGGGCTAGCGGGGGAGGATGGACAGATACGCAGTATTTT.

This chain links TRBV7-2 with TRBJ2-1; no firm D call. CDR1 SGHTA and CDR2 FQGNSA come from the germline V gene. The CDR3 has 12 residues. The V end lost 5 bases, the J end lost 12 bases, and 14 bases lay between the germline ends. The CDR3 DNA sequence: TGTGCCAGCAGCAGCCGGGCCCCGGGGCAGTTCTTC. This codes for CASSSRAPGQFF.

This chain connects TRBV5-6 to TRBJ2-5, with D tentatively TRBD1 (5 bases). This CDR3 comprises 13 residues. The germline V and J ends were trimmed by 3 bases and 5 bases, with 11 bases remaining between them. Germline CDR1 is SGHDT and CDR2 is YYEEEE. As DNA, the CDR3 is TGTGCCAGCAGCTGGGGCACACGGGAGACCCAGTACTTC. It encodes CASSWGTRETQYF.

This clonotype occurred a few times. The CDR3 coding sequence is TGTGCCAGCAGTTTATTGTTACAGCCCCAGCATTTT. Amino acids: CASSLLLQPQHF. The J gene is TRBJ1-5, the V gene TRBV28; D is ambiguous. This CDR3 has 12 amino acids. Trimming pared 1 base from V and 7 bases from J, leaving 5 bases between. Per germline, CDR1 MDHEN and CDR2 SYDVKM.

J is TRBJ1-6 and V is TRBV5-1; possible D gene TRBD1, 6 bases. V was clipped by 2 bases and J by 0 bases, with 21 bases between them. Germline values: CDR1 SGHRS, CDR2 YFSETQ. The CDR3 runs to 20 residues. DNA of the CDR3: TGCGCCAGCAGCTTAACGACGCGACAGGATTCCAACTCCTATAATTCACCCCTCCACTTT. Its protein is CASSLTTRQDSNSYNSPLHF.

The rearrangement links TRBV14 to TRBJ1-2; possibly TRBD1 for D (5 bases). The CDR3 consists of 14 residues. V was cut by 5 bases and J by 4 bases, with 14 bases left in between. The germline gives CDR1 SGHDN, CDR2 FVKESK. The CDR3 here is CASSRGTGGYGYTF. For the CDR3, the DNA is TGTGCCAGCAGCAGAGGCACGGGGGGCTATGGCTACACCTTC. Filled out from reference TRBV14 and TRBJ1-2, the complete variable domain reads EAGVTQFPSHSVIEKGQTVTLRCDPISGHDNLYWYRRVMGKEIKFLLHFVKESKQDESGMPNNRFLAERTGGTYSTLKVQPAELEDSGVYFCASSRGTGGYGYTFGSGTRLTVV.

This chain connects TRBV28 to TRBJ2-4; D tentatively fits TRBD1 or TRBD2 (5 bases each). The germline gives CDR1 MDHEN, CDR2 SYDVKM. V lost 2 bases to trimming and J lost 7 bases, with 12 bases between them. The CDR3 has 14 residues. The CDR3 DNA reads TGTGCCAGCAGTTTACAGGCCGGGGCGAACATTCAGTACTTC. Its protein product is CASSLQAGANIQYF.

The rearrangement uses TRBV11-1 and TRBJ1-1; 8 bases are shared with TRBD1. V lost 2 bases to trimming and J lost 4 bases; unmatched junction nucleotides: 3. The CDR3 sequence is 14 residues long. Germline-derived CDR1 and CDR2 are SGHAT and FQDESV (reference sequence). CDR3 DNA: TGTGCCAGCAGCTTATTCCAGGGGGCCACTGAAGCTTTCTTT. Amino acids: CASSLFQGATEAFF. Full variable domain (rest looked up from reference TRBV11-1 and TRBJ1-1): EAEVAQSPRYKITEKSQAVAFWCDPISGHATLYWYRQILGQGPELLVQFQDESVVDDSQLPKDRFSAERLKGVDSTLKIQPAELGDSAMYLCASSLFQGATEAFFGQGTRLTVV.

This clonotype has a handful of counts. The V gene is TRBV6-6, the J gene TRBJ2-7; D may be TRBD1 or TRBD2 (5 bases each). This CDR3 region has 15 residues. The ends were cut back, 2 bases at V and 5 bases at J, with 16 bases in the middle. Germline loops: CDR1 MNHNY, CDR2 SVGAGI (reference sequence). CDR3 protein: CASSYEGQDDDEQYF. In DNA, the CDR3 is TGTGCCAGCAGTTACGAGGGGCAGGATGACGACGAGCAGTACTTC.

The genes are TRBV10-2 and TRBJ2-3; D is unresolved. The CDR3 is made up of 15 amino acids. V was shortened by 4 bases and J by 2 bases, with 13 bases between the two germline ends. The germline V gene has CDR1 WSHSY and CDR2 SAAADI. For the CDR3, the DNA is TGCGCCAGCAGTGGGGCTATAGGATACACAGATACGCAGTATTTT. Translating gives CASSGAIGYTDTQYF.

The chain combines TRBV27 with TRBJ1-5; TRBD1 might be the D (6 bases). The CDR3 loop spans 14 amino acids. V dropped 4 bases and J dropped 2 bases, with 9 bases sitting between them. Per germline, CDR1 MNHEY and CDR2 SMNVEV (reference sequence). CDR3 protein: CASSSGVGNQPQHF. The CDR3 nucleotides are TGTGCCAGCAGTTCAGGGGTGGGCAATCAGCCCCAGCATTTT.

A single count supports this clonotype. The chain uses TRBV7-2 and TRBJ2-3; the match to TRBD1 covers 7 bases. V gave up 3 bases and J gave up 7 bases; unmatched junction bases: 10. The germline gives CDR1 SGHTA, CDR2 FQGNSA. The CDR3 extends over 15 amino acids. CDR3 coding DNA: TGTGCCAGCAGCTTGCGACAGGGAATCGCACATACGCAGTATTTT. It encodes CASSLRQGIAHTQYF.

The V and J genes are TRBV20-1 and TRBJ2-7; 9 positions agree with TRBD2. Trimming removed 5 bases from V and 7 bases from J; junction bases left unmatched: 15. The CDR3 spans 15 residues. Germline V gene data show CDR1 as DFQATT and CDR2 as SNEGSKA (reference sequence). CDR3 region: CSAGAVRGGLSEQYF. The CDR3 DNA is TGCAGTGCTGGGGCGGTGCGGGGGGGACTATCTGAGCAGTACTTC.